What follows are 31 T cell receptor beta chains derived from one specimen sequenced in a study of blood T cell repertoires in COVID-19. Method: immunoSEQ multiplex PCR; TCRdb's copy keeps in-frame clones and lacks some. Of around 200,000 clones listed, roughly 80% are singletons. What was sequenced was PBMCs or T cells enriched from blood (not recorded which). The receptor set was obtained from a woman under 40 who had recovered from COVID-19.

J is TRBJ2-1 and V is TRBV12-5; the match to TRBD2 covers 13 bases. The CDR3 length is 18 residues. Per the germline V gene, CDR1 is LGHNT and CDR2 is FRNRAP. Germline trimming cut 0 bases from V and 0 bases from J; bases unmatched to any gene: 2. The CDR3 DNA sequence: TGTGCTAGTGGTTTGGTAAGACTAGCGGGAGGCTCCTACAATGAGCAGTTCTTC. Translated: CASGLVRLAGGSYNEQFF. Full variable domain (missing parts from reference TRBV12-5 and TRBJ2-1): DARVTQTPRHKVTEMGQEVTMRCQPILGHNTVFWYRQTMMQGLELLAYFRNRAPLDDSGMPKDRFSAEMPDATLATLKIQPSEPRDSAVYFCASGLVRLAGGSYNEQFFGPGTRLTVL.

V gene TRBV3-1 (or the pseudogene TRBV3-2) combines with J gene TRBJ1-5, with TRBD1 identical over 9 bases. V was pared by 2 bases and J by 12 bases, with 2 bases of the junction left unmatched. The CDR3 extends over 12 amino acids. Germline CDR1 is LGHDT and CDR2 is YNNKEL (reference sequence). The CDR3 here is CASSQRDRDQHF. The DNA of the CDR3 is TGTGCCAGCAGCCAAAGGGACAGGGACCAGCATTTT.

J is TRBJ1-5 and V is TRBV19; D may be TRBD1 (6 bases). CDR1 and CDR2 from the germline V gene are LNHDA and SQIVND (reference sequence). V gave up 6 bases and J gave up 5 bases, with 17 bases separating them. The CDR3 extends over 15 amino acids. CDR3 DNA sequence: TGTGCCAGTAGCCCAACCGGGACACCTTATCAGCCCCAGCATTTT. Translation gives CASSPTGTPYQPQHF.

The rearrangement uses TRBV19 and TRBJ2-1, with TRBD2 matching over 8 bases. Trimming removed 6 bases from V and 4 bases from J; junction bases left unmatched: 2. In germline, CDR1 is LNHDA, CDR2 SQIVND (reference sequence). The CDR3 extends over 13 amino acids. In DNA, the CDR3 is TGTGCCAGTAGAGTAGCGGGGTACAATGAGCAGTTCTTC. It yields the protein CASRVAGYNEQFF.

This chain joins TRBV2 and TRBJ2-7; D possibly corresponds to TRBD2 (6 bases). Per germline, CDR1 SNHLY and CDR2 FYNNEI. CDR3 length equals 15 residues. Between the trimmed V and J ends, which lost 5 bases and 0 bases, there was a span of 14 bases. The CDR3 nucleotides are TGTGCCAGCAGTCGGCCTAGCGAAACCTCCTACGAGCAGTACTTC. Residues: CASSRPSETSYEQYF.

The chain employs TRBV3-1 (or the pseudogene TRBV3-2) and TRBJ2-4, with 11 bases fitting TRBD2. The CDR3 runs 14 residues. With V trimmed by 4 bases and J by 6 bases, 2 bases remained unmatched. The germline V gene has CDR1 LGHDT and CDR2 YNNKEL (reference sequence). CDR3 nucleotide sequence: TGTGCCAGCAGCCCGACTAGCGGGATAAACATTCAGTACTTC. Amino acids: CASSPTSGINIQYF.

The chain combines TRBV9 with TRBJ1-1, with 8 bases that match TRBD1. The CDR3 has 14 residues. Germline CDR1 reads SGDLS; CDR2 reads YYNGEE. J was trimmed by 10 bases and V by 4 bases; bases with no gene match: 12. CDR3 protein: CASSPTGEGDGAFF. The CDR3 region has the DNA TGTGCCAGCAGCCCGACAGGGGAGGGTGATGGAGCTTTCTTT.

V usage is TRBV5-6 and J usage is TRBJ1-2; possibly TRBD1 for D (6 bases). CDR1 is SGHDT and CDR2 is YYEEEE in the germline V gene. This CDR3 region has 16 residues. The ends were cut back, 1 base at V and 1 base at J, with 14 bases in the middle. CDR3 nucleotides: TGTGCCAGCAGCTTGAATAACGGACAGCTTAACTATGGCTACACCTTC. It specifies CASSLNNGQLNYGYTF.

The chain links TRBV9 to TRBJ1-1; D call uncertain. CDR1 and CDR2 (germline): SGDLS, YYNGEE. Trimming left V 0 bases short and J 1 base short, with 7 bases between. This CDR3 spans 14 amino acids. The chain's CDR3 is CASSVGSRNTEAFF. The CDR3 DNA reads TGTGCCAGCAGCGTAGGAAGTAGGAACACTGAAGCTTTCTTT.

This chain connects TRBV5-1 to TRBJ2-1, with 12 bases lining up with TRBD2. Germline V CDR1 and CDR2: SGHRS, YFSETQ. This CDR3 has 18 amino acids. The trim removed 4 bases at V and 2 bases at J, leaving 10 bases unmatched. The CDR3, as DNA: TGCGCCAGCAGCGCCATGACTAGCGGGAGCAAAACCTACAATGAGCAGTTCTTC. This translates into CASSAMTSGSKTYNEQFF.

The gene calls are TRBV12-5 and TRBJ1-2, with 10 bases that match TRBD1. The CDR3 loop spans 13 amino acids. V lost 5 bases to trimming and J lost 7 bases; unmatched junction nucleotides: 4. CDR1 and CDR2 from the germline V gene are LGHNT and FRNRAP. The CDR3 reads CASGPGTGAGYTF. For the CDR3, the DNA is TGTGCTAGTGGTCCTGGGACAGGGGCTGGCTACACCTTC.

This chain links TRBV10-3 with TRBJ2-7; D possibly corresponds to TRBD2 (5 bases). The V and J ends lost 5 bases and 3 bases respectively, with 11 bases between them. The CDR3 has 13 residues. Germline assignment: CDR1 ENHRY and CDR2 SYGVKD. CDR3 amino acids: CAISPGLNYEQYV. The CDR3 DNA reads TGTGCCATCAGTCCCGGACTTAACTACGAGCAGTACGTC.

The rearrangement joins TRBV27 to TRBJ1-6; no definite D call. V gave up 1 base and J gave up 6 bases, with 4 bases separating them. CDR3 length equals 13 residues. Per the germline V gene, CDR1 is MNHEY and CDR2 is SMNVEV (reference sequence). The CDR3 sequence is CASSLFSNSPLHF. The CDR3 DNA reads TGTGCCAGCAGTTTATTCAGTAATTCACCCCTCCACTTT.

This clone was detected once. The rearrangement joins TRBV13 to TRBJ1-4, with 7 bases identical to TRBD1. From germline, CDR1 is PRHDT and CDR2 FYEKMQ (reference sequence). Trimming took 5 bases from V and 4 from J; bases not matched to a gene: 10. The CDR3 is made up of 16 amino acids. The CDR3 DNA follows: TGTGCCAGCAGCCCATACGAGACAGGGAGTAATGAAAAACTGTTTTTT. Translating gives CASSPYETGSNEKLFF.

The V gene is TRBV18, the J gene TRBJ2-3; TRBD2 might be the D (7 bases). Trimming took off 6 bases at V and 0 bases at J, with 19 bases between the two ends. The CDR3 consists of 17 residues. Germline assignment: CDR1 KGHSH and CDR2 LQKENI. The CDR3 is CASSTLGGASSTDTQYF. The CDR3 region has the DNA TGTGCCAGCTCGACGCTTGGGGGGGCATCTAGCACAGATACGCAGTATTTT.

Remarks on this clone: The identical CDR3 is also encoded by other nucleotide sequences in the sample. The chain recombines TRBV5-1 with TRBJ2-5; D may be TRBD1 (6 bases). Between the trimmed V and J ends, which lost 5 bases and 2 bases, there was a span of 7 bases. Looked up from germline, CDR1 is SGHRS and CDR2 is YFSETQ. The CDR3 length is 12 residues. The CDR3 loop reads CASSRGQETQYF. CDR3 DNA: TGCGCCAGCAGTAGGGGGCAAGAGACCCAGTACTTC.

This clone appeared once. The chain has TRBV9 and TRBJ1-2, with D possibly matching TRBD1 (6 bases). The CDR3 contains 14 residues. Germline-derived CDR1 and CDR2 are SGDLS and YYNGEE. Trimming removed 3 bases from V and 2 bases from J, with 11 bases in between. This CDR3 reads CASSATGHNYGYTF. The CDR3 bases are TGTGCCAGCAGCGCAACGGGACACAACTATGGCTACACCTTC.

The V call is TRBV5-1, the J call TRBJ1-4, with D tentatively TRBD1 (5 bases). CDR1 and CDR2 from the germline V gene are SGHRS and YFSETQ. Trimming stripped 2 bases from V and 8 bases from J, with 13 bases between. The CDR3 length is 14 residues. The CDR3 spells CASSFETELEKLFF. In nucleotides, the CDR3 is TGCGCCAGCAGCTTCGAGACAGAGCTAGAAAAACTGTTTTTT.

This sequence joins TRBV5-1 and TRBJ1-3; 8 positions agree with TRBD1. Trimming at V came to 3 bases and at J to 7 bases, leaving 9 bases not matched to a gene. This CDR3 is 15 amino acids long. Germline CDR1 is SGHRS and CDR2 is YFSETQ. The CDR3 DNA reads TGCGCCAGCAGCTACGGACAGGGCGTTGGGAACACCATATATTTT. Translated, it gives CASSYGQGVGNTIYF.

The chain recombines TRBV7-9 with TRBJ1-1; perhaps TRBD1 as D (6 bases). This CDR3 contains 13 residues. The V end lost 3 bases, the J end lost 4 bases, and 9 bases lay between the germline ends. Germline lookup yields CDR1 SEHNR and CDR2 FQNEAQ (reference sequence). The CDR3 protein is CASSFGGPTEAFF. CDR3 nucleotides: TGTGCCAGCAGCTTCGGGGGGCCCACTGAAGCTTTCTTT.

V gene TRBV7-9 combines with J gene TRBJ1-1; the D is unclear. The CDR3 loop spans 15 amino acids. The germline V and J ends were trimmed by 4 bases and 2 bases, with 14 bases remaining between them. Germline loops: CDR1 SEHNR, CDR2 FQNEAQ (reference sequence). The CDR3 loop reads CASSSRGRGNTEAFF. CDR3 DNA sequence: TGTGCCAGCAGCTCTCGAGGACGGGGTAACACTGAAGCTTTCTTT.

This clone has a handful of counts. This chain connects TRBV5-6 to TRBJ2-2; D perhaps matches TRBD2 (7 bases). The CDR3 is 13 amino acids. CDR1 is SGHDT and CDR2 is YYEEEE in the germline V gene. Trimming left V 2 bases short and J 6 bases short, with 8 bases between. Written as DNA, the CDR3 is TGTGCCAGCAGCTTCGGGGGGCCCGGGGAGCTGTTTTTT. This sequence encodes CASSFGGPGELFF.

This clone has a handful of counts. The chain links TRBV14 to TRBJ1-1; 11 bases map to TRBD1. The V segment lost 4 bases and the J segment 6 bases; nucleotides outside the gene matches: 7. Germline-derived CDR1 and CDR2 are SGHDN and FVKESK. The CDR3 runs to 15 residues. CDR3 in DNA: TGTGCCAGCAGCCGCGGGGACAGGGGGTCATCTGAAGCTTTCTTT. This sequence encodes CASSRGDRGSSEAFF. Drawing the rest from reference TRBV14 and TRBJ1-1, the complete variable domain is EAGVTQFPSHSVIEKGQTVTLRCDPISGHDNLYWYRRVMGKEIKFLLHFVKESKQDESGMPNNRFLAERTGGTYSTLKVQPAELEDSGVYFCASSRGDRGSSEAFFGQGTRLTVV.

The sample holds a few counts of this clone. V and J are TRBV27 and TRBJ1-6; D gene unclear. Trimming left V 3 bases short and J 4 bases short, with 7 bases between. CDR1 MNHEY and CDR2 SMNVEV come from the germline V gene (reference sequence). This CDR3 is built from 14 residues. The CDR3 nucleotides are TGTGCCAGCAGTTTGACACGTTATAATTCACCCCTCCACTTT. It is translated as CASSLTRYNSPLHF.

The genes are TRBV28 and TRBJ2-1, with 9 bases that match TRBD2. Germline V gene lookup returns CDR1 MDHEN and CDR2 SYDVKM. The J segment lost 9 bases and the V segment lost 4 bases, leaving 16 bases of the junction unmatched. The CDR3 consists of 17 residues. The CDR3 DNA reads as TGTGCCAGCAGTTCGAACGATCGCGGGGGGGCAGGTTCTGAGCAGTTCTTC. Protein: CASSSNDRGGAGSEQFF.

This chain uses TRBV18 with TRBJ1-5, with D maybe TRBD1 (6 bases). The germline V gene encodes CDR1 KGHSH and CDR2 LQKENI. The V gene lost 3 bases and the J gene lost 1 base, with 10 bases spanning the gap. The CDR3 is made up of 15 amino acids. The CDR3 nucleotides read TGTGCCAGCTCACCTACAGGGCCCAGCAATCAGCCCCAGCATTTT. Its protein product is CASSPTGPSNQPQHF.

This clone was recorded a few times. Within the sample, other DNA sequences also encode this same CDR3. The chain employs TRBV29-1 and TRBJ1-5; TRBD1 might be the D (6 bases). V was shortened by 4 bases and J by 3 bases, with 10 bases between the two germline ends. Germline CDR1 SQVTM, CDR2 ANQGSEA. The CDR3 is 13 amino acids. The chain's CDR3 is CSVAAGVNQPQHF. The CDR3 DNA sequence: TGCAGCGTTGCGGCAGGGGTCAATCAGCCCCAGCATTTT.

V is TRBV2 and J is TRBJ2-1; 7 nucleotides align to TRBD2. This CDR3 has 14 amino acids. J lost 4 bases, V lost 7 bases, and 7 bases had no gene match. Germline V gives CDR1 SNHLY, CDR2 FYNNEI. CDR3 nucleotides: TGTGCCAGCAACCCTAGCGGTCAGTACAATGAGCAGTTCTTC. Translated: CASNPSGQYNEQFF.

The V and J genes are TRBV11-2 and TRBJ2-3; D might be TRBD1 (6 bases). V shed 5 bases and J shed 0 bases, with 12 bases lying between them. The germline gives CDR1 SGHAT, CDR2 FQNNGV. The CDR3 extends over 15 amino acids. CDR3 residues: CASSPWGRSTDTQYF. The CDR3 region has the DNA TGTGCCAGCAGCCCTTGGGGGCGAAGCACAGATACGCAGTATTTT. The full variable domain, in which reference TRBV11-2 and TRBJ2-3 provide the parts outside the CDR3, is EAGVAQSPRYKIIEKRQSVAFWCNPISGHATLYWYQQILGQGPKLLIQFQNNGVVDDSQLPKDRFSAERLKGVDSTLKIQPAKLEDSAVYLCASSPWGRSTDTQYFGPGTRLTVL.

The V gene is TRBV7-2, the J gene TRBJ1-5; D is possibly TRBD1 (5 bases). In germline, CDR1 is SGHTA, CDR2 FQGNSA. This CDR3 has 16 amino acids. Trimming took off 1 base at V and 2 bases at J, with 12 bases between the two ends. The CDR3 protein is CASSLGGRGGNQPQHF. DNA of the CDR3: TGTGCCAGCAGCTTAGGGGGGAGGGGTGGCAATCAGCCCCAGCATTTT.

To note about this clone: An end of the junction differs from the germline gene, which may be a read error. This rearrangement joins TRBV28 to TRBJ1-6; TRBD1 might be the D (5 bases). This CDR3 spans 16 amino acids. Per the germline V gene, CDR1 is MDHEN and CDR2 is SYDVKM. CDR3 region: CASSLGTGLYSSPLHF. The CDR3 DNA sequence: TGTGCCAGCAGTCTCGGGACGGGACTTTATAGTTCACCCCTCCACTTT.